Each of the 14 T cell receptor beta chains below was sequenced from the same sample in a study of T cells in Graves' hyperthyroidism and ophthalmopathy. Amplification of TCR beta CDR3 regions was performed using RNA transcripts as template. Primed by the HTBI set, a first-round RT-PCR was run on the TCR CDR3. Using its own MiXCR run on the multiplex PCR reads, TCRdb lists one record per CDR3 protein. The sample has over 700,000 distinct CDR3 sequences; roughly a sixth are singletons. The specimen sequenced was blood. All receptors come from a woman aged 45-60 years with Graves' hyperthyroidism that later progressed to Graves' ophthalmopathy.

The chain couples TRBV25-1 to TRBJ1-1, with D maybe TRBD1 (6 bases). CDR3 length equals 14 residues. Germline CDR1 reads MGHDK; CDR2 reads SYGVNS. The V and J ends lost 8 bases and 2 bases respectively, with 15 bases between them. DNA for the CDR3: TGTGCCAGCGTCCAAACAGGGTATAACACTGAAGCTTTCTTT. It translates to CASVQTGYNTEAFF.

This rearrangement joins TRBV15 to TRBJ1-1; D gene uncertain. V was shortened by 0 bases and J by 0 bases, with 5 bases between the two germline ends. This CDR3 comprises 14 residues. Germline V gives CDR1 LNHNV, CDR2 YYDKDF (reference sequence). The CDR3 nucleotides are TGTGCCACCAGCAGAGATATGGTGAACACTGAAGCTTTCTTT. It codes for CATSRDMVNTEAFF.

This clonotype was recorded many times. The J gene is TRBJ2-3, the V gene TRBV5-1; tentative D call: TRBD1 (5 bases). Germline assignment: CDR1 SGHRS and CDR2 YFSETQ. Between the trimmed V and J ends, which lost 1 base and 0 bases, there was a span of 6 bases. There are 14 residues in the CDR3. In nucleotides, the CDR3 is TGCGCCAGCAGCTTGCCAGGGAGCACAGATACGCAGTATTTT. Amino acid sequence: CASSLPGSTDTQYF.

V and J are TRBV24-1 and TRBJ1-2; D might be TRBD1 (5 bases). Trimming pared 2 bases from V and 4 bases from J, leaving 10 bases between. CDR3 length: 14 residues. Germline CDR1 reads KGHDR; CDR2 reads SFDVKD. The CDR3 sequence is CATSDSDSPYGYTF. The CDR3 region has the DNA TGTGCCACCAGTGATTCCGACAGCCCCTATGGCTACACCTTC.

The rearrangement uses TRBV7-3 and TRBJ2-2; tentative D call: TRBD2 (6 bases). The CDR3 is 15 residues long. Germline V CDR1 and CDR2: SGHTA, FQGTGA. V was pared by 1 base and J by 4 bases, with 10 bases between. The CDR3 region is CASSLMGGITGELFF. The CDR3 DNA is TGTGCCAGCAGCTTAATGGGCGGGATCACCGGGGAGCTGTTTTTT.

This chain connects TRBV10-3 to TRBJ1-1; 9 nucleotides agree with TRBD1. This CDR3 region has 15 residues. The V and J ends lost 6 bases and 1 base, in that order; junction bases with no gene match: 6. Germline values: CDR1 ENHRY, CDR2 SYGVKD. CDR3 in amino acids: CAISGQGRANTEAFF. The CDR3 coding sequence is TGTGCCATCAGCGGACAGGGGAGGGCGAACACTGAAGCTTTCTTT.

This clonotype was counted only a few times. The J gene is TRBJ2-1, the V gene TRBV6-2 or TRBV6-3; D is undetermined. Trimming took 8 bases from V and 3 from J, leaving 14 bases between them. Per the germline V gene, CDR1 is MNHEY and CDR2 is SVGEGT. The CDR3 is 14 amino acids. The CDR3: CASSPSAIYNEQFF. The CDR3 DNA reads TGTGCCAGCTCCCCCTCCGCGATCTACAATGAGCAGTTCTTC.

Concerning this clonotype: A read error may explain this, as a much larger clone is one base away. This chain uses TRBV20-1 with TRBJ1-6; a possible D gene is TRBD1 (6 bases). Looked up from germline, CDR1 is DFQATT and CDR2 is SNEGSKA (reference sequence). There are 17 residues in the CDR3. The DNA of the CDR3 is TGCAGTACTAGAGAGTCGGGGGCTACGTCCTATAATTCACCCCTCCACTTT. It codes for CSTRESGATSYNSPLHF.

The sample holds many counts of this clonotype. V gene TRBV12-3 or TRBV12-4 combines with J gene TRBJ2-3, with D perhaps TRBD1 or TRBD2 (5 bases each). The CDR3 contains 15 residues. V was shortened by 8 bases and J by 0 bases, with 15 bases between the two germline ends. The CDR3 reads CASCLGEGSTDTQYF. Here the CDR3 DNA reads TGTGCCAGCTGCTTGGGTGAGGGGAGCACAGATACGCAGTATTTT.

In its sample, this clonotype was seen many times. The chain joins TRBV20-1 to TRBJ2-7; D possibly matches TRBD1 or TRBD2 (5 bases each). The CDR3 spans 15 residues. Germline V gene sequence: CDR1 DFQATT, CDR2 SNEGSKA (reference sequence). V was shortened by 5 bases and J by 3 bases, with 20 bases between the two germline ends. The chain's CDR3 is CSARNPGRTSYEQYF. Here the CDR3 DNA reads TGCAGTGCTCGGAATCCGGGACGGACGAGCTACGAGCAGTACTTC.

This clonotype was observed many times. The V call is TRBV20-1, the J call TRBJ1-4, with D perhaps TRBD1 (6 bases). The CDR3 has 15 residues. Per the germline V gene, CDR1 is DFQATT and CDR2 is SNEGSKA (reference sequence). Trimming removed 1 base from V and 7 bases from J, with 16 bases in between. In DNA, the CDR3 is TGCAGTGCTAGAGCCGCCCAACAGGGAGGTGAAAAACTGTTTTTT. Residues: CSARAAQQGGEKLFF.

This clonotype came up a few times. The chain employs TRBV3-1 and TRBJ1-2; D gene ambiguous. Germline loops: CDR1 LGHDT, CDR2 YNNKEL (reference sequence). The V gene lost 3 bases and the J gene lost 8 bases, with 10 bases spanning the gap. This CDR3 has 12 amino acids. CDR3 residues: CASSQTALGYTF. Written as DNA, the CDR3 is TGTGCCAGCAGCCAGACCGCCTTAGGCTACACCTTC.

At least ten counts were recorded for this clonotype. This sequence joins TRBV20-1 and TRBJ1-2, with unresolved D. CDR1 and CDR2 from the germline V gene are DFQATT and SNEGSKA (reference sequence). Trimming shortened V by 1 base and J by 7 bases, and 10 bases separated the two germline ends. The CDR3 length is 12 residues. CDR3 DNA sequence: TGCAGTGCTAGAGTCCACACCAGTGGCTACACCTTC. Translating gives CSARVHTSGYTF.

This clonotype was seen many times. The chain combines TRBV20-1 with TRBJ1-1; 7 bases align to TRBD1. CDR3 length: 14 residues. Germline trimming cut 5 bases from V and 0 bases from J; bases unmatched to any gene: 6. The V gene's germline CDR1 is DFQATT and CDR2 SNEGSKA (reference sequence). The DNA of the CDR3 is TGCAGTGCTTACCACAGGGGCATGAACACTGAAGCTTTCTTT. Protein sequence: CSAYHRGMNTEAFF.